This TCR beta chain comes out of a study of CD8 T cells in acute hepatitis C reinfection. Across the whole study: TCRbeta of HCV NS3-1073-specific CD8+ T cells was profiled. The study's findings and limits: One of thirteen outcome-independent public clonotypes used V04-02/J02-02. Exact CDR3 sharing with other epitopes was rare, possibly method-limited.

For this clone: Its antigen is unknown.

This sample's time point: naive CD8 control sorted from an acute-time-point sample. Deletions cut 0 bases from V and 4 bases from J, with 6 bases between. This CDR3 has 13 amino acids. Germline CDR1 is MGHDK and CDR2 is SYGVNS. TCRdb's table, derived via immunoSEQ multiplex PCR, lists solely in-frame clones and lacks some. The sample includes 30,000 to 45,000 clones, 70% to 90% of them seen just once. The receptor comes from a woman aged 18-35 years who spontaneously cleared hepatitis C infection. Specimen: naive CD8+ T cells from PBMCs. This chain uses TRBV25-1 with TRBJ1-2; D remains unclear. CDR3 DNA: TGTGCCAGCAGTGAATACGAGAGCTATGGCTACACCTTC. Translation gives CASSEYESYGYTF.